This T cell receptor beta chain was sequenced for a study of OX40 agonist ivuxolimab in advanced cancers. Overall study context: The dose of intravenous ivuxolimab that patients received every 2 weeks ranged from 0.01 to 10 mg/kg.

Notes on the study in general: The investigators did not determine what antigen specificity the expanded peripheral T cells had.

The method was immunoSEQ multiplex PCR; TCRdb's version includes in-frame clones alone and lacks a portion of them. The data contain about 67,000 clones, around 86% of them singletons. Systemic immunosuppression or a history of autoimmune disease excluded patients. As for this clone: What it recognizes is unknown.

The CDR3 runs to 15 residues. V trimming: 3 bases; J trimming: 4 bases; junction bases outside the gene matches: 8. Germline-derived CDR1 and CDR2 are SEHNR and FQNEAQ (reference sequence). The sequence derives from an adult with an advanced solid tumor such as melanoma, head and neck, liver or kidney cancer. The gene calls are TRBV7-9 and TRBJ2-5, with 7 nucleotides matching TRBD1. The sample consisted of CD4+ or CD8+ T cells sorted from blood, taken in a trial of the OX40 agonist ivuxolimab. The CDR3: CASSFTTGTLETQYF. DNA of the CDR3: TGTGCCAGCAGCTTTACGACAGGGACACTAGAGACCCAGTACTTC.